This T cell receptor beta chain is drawn from a study of blood T cell repertoires in COVID-19. Study overall: Samples came from the United States, Italy and Spain, spanning acute and convalescent COVID-19.

Measured with immunoSEQ multiplex PCR; TCRdb has only the in-frame clones, and not every one. The repertoire consists of around 180,000 clones, with roughly 85% occurring once and the leading ten covering more than 2.5%. Trimming pared 5 bases from V and 0 bases from J, leaving 8 bases between. The CDR3 contains 14 residues. Germline values: CDR1 SGHKS, CDR2 YYEKEE (reference sequence). Material for sequencing was peripheral blood. This chain connects TRBV5-5 to TRBJ1-4; D not certain. The clonotype was recovered from a man in his sixties with acute or convalescent COVID-19. The CDR3 sequence: CASRSGATNEKLFF. The CDR3, as DNA: TGTGCCAGCAGGTCGGGTGCAACTAATGAAAAACTGTTTTTT.